The next 31 T cell receptor beta chains were all read from a single sample in a study of cytomegalovirus exposure and HLA in healthy donors. A multiplex PCR was run with 60 Vbeta primers and 13 Jbeta primers. Repertoires were generated with immunoSEQ multiplex PCR, while TCRdb's copy carries only in-frame clones and drops some. The sample includes 150,000 to 200,000 clones, over 75% of them seen just once. Sequencing input: PBMCs. These receptors were obtained from a man in his forties or fifties in good health and CMV-seropositive.

This clone appeared once. The chain links TRBV19 to TRBJ2-7; 7 bases match TRBD1. The CDR3 contains 13 residues. V gave up 5 bases and J gave up 2 bases; unmatched junction bases: 3. Germline lookup yields CDR1 LNHDA and CDR2 SQIVND (reference sequence). The CDR3 bases are TGTGCCAGTAGTGCACAGGGGCCCTACGAGCAGTACTTC. Translated: CASSAQGPYEQYF.

The rearrangement joins TRBV29-1 to TRBJ2-2; TRBD1 might be the D (5 bases). The ends were cut back, 4 bases at V and 4 bases at J, with 19 bases in the middle. This CDR3 spans 16 amino acids. Per germline, CDR1 SQVTM and CDR2 ANQGSEA. The CDR3 region is CSVAVWAGRRTGELFF. In nucleotides, the CDR3 is TGCAGCGTTGCGGTGTGGGCAGGGCGCCGCACCGGGGAGCTGTTTTTT.

The rearrangement uses TRBV4-1 and TRBJ1-4; no clear D gene. CDR1 is MGHRA and CDR2 is YSYEKL in the germline V gene. The CDR3 loop spans 12 amino acids. V lost 3 bases, J lost 7 bases, and 6 bases lay in between. Here the CDR3 reads CASSHSGEKLFF. Written as DNA, the CDR3 is TGCGCCAGCAGCCATTCGGGTGAAAAACTGTTTTTT.

The chain uses TRBV19 and TRBJ1-6; a possible D gene is TRBD1 (6 bases). Germline values: CDR1 LNHDA, CDR2 SQIVND (reference sequence). Trimming shortened V by 5 bases and J by 4 bases, and 18 bases separated the two germline ends. This CDR3 comprises 17 residues. CDR3 sequence reads: CASSDGRTVQYNSPLHF. CDR3 DNA: TGTGCCAGTAGTGATGGAAGGACAGTTCAATATAATTCACCCCTCCACTTT.

This clone was observed a single time. V is TRBV19 and J is TRBJ2-2; 9 bases fit TRBD1. Germline V CDR1 and CDR2: LNHDA, SQIVND (reference sequence). The CDR3 extends over 14 amino acids. Trimming took 7 bases from V and 5 from J; bases not matched to a gene: 5. The CDR3 DNA follows: TGTGCCAGTAAAATGACAGGGGGTACCGGGGAGCTGTTTTTT. Protein product: CASKMTGGTGELFF.

This clone was recorded once. The chain couples TRBV5-6 to TRBJ1-4; no definite D call. Germline CDR1 SGHDT, CDR2 YYEEEE. CDR3 length: 15 amino acids. Trimming removed 3 bases from V and 4 bases from J, with 13 bases in between. The CDR3 loop is CASSYYGNGNEKLFF. The CDR3 nucleotides are TGTGCCAGCAGCTACTACGGTAACGGTAATGAAAAACTGTTTTTT.

The V gene is TRBV14, the J gene TRBJ2-7; D may be TRBD1 (5 bases). With 10 bases removed from V and 2 bases from J, the gap between germline ends came to 12 bases. Germline V lookup: CDR1 SGHDN, CDR2 FVKESK. The CDR3 loop spans 12 amino acids. The CDR3 here is CATQRGPYEQYV. CDR3 bases: TGTGCCACCCAAAGGGGCCCCTACGAGCAGTACGTC.

The chain employs TRBV30 and TRBJ2-7; a weak D match, TRBD2 (6 bases). This CDR3 region has 13 residues. V was clipped by 3 bases and J by 3 bases, with 12 bases between them. Germline V gene lookup returns CDR1 GTSNPN and CDR2 SVGIG (reference sequence). The CDR3 nucleotides read TGTGCCTGGAGGGGACTGGGAGGCTACGAGCAGTACTTC. It specifies CAWRGLGGYEQYF.

The chain joins TRBV30 to TRBJ1-4; perhaps TRBD1 as D (5 bases). The CDR3 covers 13 residues. Germline V gene data show CDR1 as GTSNPN and CDR2 as SVGIG (reference sequence). Trimming shortened V by 1 base and J by 8 bases, and 11 bases separated the two germline ends. The CDR3 coding sequence is TGTGCCTGGAGTGAGCTGGGGCGGGAAAAACTGTTTTTT. Residues: CAWSELGREKLFF.

The chain carries TRBV5-3 and TRBJ2-3, with TRBD2 identical over 11 bases. TRBV5-3 is marked as an open reading frame, function uncertain. Trimming removed 0 bases from V and 2 bases from J; junction bases left unmatched: 2. The CDR3 covers 16 residues. The CDR3, as DNA: TGTGCCAGAAGCTTGGTACTAGCGGGGGACACAGATACGCAGTATTTT. Its translation is CARSLVLAGDTDTQYF.

This clone was seen more than once but under ten times. The chain carries TRBV28 and TRBJ1-4, with 7 bases identical to TRBD1. Germline lookup yields CDR1 MDHEN and CDR2 SYDVKM. The CDR3 is 14 amino acids. J was trimmed by 8 bases and V by 7 bases; bases with no gene match: 10. CDR3 residues: CASNSRGFVEKLFF. The CDR3, as DNA: TGTGCCAGCAATTCCAGGGGGTTTGTCGAAAAACTGTTTTTT. Filled out from reference TRBV28 and TRBJ1-4, the complete variable domain reads DVKVTQSSRYLVKRTGEKVFLECVQDMDHENMFWYRQDPGLGLRLIYFSYDVKMKEKGDIPEGYSVSREKKERFSLILESASTNQTSMYLCASNSRGFVEKLFFGSGTQLSVL.

The V gene is TRBV10-2, the J gene TRBJ2-1; the D gene is possibly TRBD2 (7 bases). The CDR3 is made up of 17 amino acids. Germline CDR1 and CDR2: WSHSY and SAAADI. V lost 6 bases, J lost 8 bases, and 26 bases lay in between. CDR3 loop: CASRPPGGPAQRYEQFF. CDR3 sequence (DNA): TGCGCCAGCAGGCCCCCCGGGGGGCCAGCCCAAAGATATGAGCAGTTCTTC.

On this clone itself: The same CDR3 is also encoded by other DNA sequences in this sample. This sequence joins TRBV5-6 and TRBJ2-7, with TRBD1 matching over 10 bases. The germline V gene encodes CDR1 SGHDT and CDR2 YYEEEE. The ends lost 2 bases at V and 4 bases at J; junction bases unmatched: 3. CDR3 size: 14 residues. Here the CDR3 reads CASSLGTGVYEQYF. DNA for the CDR3: TGTGCCAGCAGCTTAGGGACAGGGGTATACGAGCAGTACTTC.

The rearrangement links TRBV7-9 to TRBJ2-1; 7 bases line up with TRBD1. The V segment lost 7 bases and the J segment 0 bases; nucleotides outside the gene matches: 9. Germline assignment: CDR1 SEHNR and CDR2 FQNEAQ (reference sequence). This CDR3 has 16 amino acids. The CDR3: CASIRGQVISYNEQFF. CDR3 nucleotide sequence: TGTGCCAGCATCAGAGGACAGGTCATCTCCTACAATGAGCAGTTCTTC.

This clone was counted once. The chain recombines TRBV7-9 with TRBJ1-5; D is undetermined. Per germline, CDR1 SEHNR and CDR2 FQNEAQ (reference sequence). Between the trimmed V and J ends, which lost 5 bases and 1 base, there was a span of 12 bases. The CDR3 loop spans 15 amino acids. CDR3 region: CASSPDGLSNQPQHF. As DNA, the CDR3 is TGTGCCAGCAGCCCGGATGGACTGAGCAATCAGCCCCAGCATTTT.

V and J are TRBV13 and TRBJ2-4; 10 bases align to TRBD2. V trimming: 4 bases; J trimming: 4 bases; junction bases outside the gene matches: 13. The CDR3 has 18 residues. Per the germline V gene, CDR1 is PRHDT and CDR2 is FYEKMQ (reference sequence). CDR3 sequence reads: CASSSPLGVAGGKNIQYF. CDR3 in DNA: TGTGCCAGCAGCTCCCCCCTGGGGGTAGCGGGGGGTAAAAACATTCAGTACTTC.

This chain links TRBV18 with TRBJ1-1, with 7 positions matching TRBD1. Germline V gene sequence: CDR1 KGHSH, CDR2 LQKENI. The V gene end was trimmed by 1 base and the J gene end by 5 bases; junction bases not matched to a gene: 4. This CDR3 comprises 14 residues. CDR3 in amino acids: CASSPQDRDTEAFF. The CDR3 coding sequence is TGTGCCAGCTCACCACAAGACAGGGATACTGAAGCTTTCTTT.

The V and J genes are TRBV9 and TRBJ2-1; D is perhaps TRBD2 (5 bases). Trimming took off 0 bases at V and 3 bases at J, with 7 bases between the two ends. Germline-derived CDR1 and CDR2 are SGDLS and YYNGEE. The CDR3 consists of 14 residues. The CDR3 loop is CASSVAGNYNEQFF. CDR3 coding DNA: TGTGCCAGCAGCGTAGCGGGGAACTACAATGAGCAGTTCTTC.

The CDR3 DNA follows: TGTGCCAGCAGTACCATGACAGGGGGCGGAACAGATACGCAGTATTTT. Protein product: CASSTMTGGGTDTQYF. The chain recombines TRBV27 with TRBJ2-3, with 10 bases identical to TRBD1. From germline, CDR1 is MNHEY and CDR2 SMNVEV (reference sequence). V dropped 5 bases and J dropped 3; count of bases not matched to a gene: 8. This CDR3 has 16 amino acids.

The rearrangement links TRBV9 to TRBJ1-3; D call uncertain. This CDR3 is 18 amino acids long. Trimming removed 0 bases from V and 4 bases from J, with 20 bases in between. Germline V gene data show CDR1 as SGDLS and CDR2 as YYNGEE. CDR3 bases: TGTGCCAGCAGCGTAGGAGGCGGAGCCATCCTGAGAGGAAACACCATATATTTT. The encoded protein is CASSVGGGAILRGNTIYF.

This chain uses TRBV5-6 with TRBJ2-7; 9 positions agree with TRBD1. The CDR3 length is 14 residues. The V gene's germline CDR1 is SGHDT and CDR2 YYEEEE. V lost 3 bases and J lost 5; bases outside the gene matches: 6. The chain's CDR3 is CASSSGTGINEQYV. The DNA of the CDR3 is TGTGCCAGCAGCTCCGGGACAGGGATCAACGAGCAGTACGTC.

This clone has only a few counts. V and J are TRBV2 and TRBJ1-2; D is possibly TRBD1 (5 bases). The V and J ends lost 6 bases and 0 bases respectively, with 11 bases between them. The length of the CDR3 is 14 residues. CDR1 is SNHLY and CDR2 is FYNNEI in the germline V gene. The CDR3 loop is CASRSTVTNYGYTF. In DNA form, the CDR3 reads TGTGCCAGCAGGTCGACAGTCACTAACTATGGCTACACCTTC.

This clone was detected only a few times. The V call is TRBV5-4, the J call TRBJ1-1, with 7 nucleotides matching TRBD1. The ends lost 4 bases at V and 4 bases at J; junction bases unmatched: 10. Germline loops: CDR1 SGHNT, CDR2 YYREEE (reference sequence). The CDR3 totals 15 residues. The CDR3 DNA follows: TGTGCCAGCAGCAAACAACAGGGGAGAGGCACTGAAGCTTTCTTT. Encoded protein: CASSKQQGRGTEAFF.

In this sample, this clone turned up a few times. This chain links TRBV5-5 with TRBJ1-5; no clear D. Trimming took off 0 bases at V and 5 bases at J, with 9 bases between the two ends. The CDR3 is made up of 14 amino acids. The germline V gene has CDR1 SGHKS and CDR2 YYEKEE (reference sequence). DNA of the CDR3: TGTGCCAGCAGCTTGGTCAGCGGGGATCAGCCCCAGCATTTT. Encoded protein: CASSLVSGDQPQHF.

This chain connects TRBV7-9 to TRBJ2-3; 7 bases fit TRBD2. Losses at the gene ends were 1 base for V and 2 bases for J; bases not matched to a gene: 6. The CDR3 is 16 residues long. CDR1 is SEHNR, CDR2 FQNEAQ, per germline (reference sequence). CDR3: CASSLGPLADTDTQYF. The CDR3 nucleotides read TGTGCCAGCAGCTTAGGGCCTCTAGCGGACACAGATACGCAGTATTTT.

Notes on this clone: Other DNA variants within this sample encode the same CDR3. The CDR3 loop is CASSSRGSQETQYF. The CDR3 coding sequence is TGTGCCAGCAGCTCCAGGGGAAGTCAAGAGACCCAGTACTTC. V usage is TRBV7-3 and J usage is TRBJ2-5; D is perhaps TRBD1 (6 bases). Germline V lookup: CDR1 SGHTA, CDR2 FQGTGA. The CDR3 runs to 14 residues. The V gene lost 4 bases and the J gene lost 2 bases, with 11 bases spanning the gap. The whole variable domain, filled in from reference TRBV7-3 and TRBJ2-5, reads GAGVSQTPSNKVTEKGKYVELRCDPISGHTALYWYRQSLGQGPEFLIYFQGTGAADDSGLPNDRFFAVRPEGSVSTLKIQRTERGDSAVYLCASSSRGSQETQYFGPGTRLLVL.

The chain combines TRBV7-8 with TRBJ1-1; perhaps TRBD1 as D (6 bases). Between the trimmed V and J ends, which lost 5 bases and 4 bases, there was a span of 23 bases. The CDR3 consists of 17 residues. Germline V gene sequence: CDR1 SGHVS, CDR2 FQNEAQ. The CDR3 bases are TGTGCCAGCAGCCCCGGCAGGACAGAGTTAATTCGCACTGAAGCTTTCTTT. Protein: CASSPGRTELIRTEAFF.

This clone has only a few counts. This chain links TRBV28 with TRBJ2-7; 8 nucleotides align to TRBD1. Germline V CDR1 and CDR2: MDHEN, SYDVKM. This CDR3 is built from 15 residues. Trimming at V came to 4 bases and at J to 3 bases, leaving 8 bases not matched to a gene. The CDR3 sequence: CASSSGGTGYYEQYF. In DNA form, the CDR3 reads TGTGCCAGCAGTTCAGGGGGGACAGGATACTACGAGCAGTACTTC.

V and J are TRBV6-1 and TRBJ1-3, with D uncertain. CDR1 is MNHNS, CDR2 SASEGT, per germline. Trimming removed 3 bases at V and 12 bases at J, with 9 bases between. The CDR3 loop spans 11 amino acids. In DNA form, the CDR3 reads TGTGCCAGCAGTGAGGTCGGTGACATATATTTT. Amino acid sequence: CASSEVGDIYF.

This clone was seen just once. This chain joins TRBV5-1 and TRBJ1-2, with D tentatively TRBD1 (5 bases). This CDR3 spans 12 amino acids. Trimming cost V 4 bases and J 7 bases, with 11 bases left between them. Per germline, CDR1 SGHRS and CDR2 YFSETQ. The CDR3 is CASSQPGGGYTF. The CDR3 DNA follows: TGCGCCAGCAGCCAACCCGGGGGTGGCTACACCTTC.

V usage is TRBV27 and J usage is TRBJ1-4; a weak D match, TRBD1 (5 bases). V was pared by 2 bases and J by 10 bases, with 17 bases between. The CDR3 totals 15 residues. Germline V lookup: CDR1 MNHEY, CDR2 SMNVEV (reference sequence). CDR3 nucleotide sequence: TGTGCCAGCAGTTTACGAGACACCCGGGGGGGAAAACTGTTTTTT. Translation: CASSLRDTRGGKLFF. The full variable domain, its missing parts supplied by reference TRBV27 and TRBJ1-4, is EAQVTQNPRYLITVTGKKLTVTCSQNMNHEYMSWYRQDPGLGLRQIYYSMNVEVTDKGDVPEGYKVSRKEKRNFPLILESPSPNQTSLYFCASSLRDTRGGKLFFGSGTQLSVL.